The text below deals with one T cell receptor beta chain. Its antigen is still unknown. PCR involved 60 Vbeta and 13 Jbeta primers. Using immunoSEQ multiplex PCR, the repertoire was profiled, and TCRdb retains in-frame clones only, with some absent. This table has 170,000 or so clones, over 70% appearing once. The data are from a study of cytomegalovirus exposure and HLA in healthy donors. Whole-study findings and limits: Three CMV-associated chains proved CMV antigen-specific in vitro. About 87% or about 30% of the time was how often most TCR beta V segments were productive, according to an earlier analysis.

With 3 bases removed from V and 4 bases from J, the gap between germline ends came to 21 bases. The CDR3 has 16 residues. The germline CDR1 and CDR2 sequences are SQVTM and ANQGSEA. The chain uses TRBV29-1 and TRBJ1-1, with D perhaps matching TRBD1 (6 bases). The sequenced material came from PBMCs. This TCR came from a woman aged 25 to 39 in good health and CMV-seronegative. CDR3 coding DNA: TGCAGCGTTGATCTTCAGGGACAAGGAGGTGCCACTGAAGCTTTCTTT. Protein product: CSVDLQGQGGATEAFF.